This T cell receptor beta chain was found in a study of T cell repertoires in cytomegalovirus infection. Across the study: As its CMV epitopes, the study selected recently identified HLA-C-restricted and well-studied HLA-B-restricted targets.

MiXCR, applied by TCRdb to the reads, yields one record per CDR3 protein. Among 150,000 to 200,000 distinct CDR3 sequences, roughly a fifth were seen once, and the ten largest hold 20% to 30%. This clonotype occurred a few times. Antigen: not known. General study findings and limits: Using cumulative public TCR beta family frequency, the authors identified those who carried CMV together with the relevant HLA. It was HLA-C-restricted CMV-specific TCR beta clonotypes that dominated the response ex vivo.

The sequence came from a human donor in good health (CMV status not recorded). Some clones in this sample may be carry-over from other donors' samples. This specimen consisted of CD8+ T cells from cultured PBMCs, obtained from culture after CMV antigen stimulation.

The CDR3 DNA reads TGTGCCAGCAGCGTAACCAGGGGAGGAAACTATGGCTACACCTTC. Translated: CASSVTRGGNYGYTF. This chain joins TRBV9 and TRBJ1-2, with D possibly being TRBD1 (6 bases). Germline-derived CDR1 and CDR2 are SGDLS and YYNGEE. This CDR3 comprises 15 residues. V gave up 1 base and J gave up 2 bases, with 12 bases separating them.